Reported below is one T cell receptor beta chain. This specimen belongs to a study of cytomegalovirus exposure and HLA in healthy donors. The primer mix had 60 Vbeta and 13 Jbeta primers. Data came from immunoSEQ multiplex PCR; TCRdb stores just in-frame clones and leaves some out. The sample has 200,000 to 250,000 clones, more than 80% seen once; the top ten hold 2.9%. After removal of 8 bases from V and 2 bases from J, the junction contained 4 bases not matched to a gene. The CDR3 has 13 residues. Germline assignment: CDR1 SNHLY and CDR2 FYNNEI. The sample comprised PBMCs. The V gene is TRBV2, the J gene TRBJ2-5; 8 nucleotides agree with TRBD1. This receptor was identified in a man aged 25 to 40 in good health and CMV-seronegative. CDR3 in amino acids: CASPGGLQETQYF. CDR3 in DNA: TGTGCCAGCCCAGGGGGCCTTCAAGAGACCCAGTACTTC.